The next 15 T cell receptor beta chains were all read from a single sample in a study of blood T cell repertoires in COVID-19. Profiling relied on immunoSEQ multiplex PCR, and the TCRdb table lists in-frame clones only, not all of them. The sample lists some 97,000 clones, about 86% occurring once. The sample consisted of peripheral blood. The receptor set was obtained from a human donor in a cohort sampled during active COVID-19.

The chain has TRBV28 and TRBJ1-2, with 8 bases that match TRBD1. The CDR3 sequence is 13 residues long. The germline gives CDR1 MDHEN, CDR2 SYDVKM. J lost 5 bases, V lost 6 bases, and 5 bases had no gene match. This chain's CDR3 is CASRPTGVYGYTF. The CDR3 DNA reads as TGTGCCAGCAGACCGACAGGGGTGTATGGCTACACCTTC.

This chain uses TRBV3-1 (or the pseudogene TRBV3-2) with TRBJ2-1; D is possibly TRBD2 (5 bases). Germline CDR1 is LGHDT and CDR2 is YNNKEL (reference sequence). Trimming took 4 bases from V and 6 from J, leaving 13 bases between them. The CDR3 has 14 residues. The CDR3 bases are TGTGCCAGCAGCCGTAACGAGGGAATCAATGAGCAGTTCTTC. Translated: CASSRNEGINEQFF.

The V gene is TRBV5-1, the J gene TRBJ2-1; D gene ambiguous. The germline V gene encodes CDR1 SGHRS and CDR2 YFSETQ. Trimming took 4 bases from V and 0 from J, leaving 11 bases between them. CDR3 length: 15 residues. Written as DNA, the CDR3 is TGCGCCAGCAGCGTGGGGTGGAGCTCCTACAATGAGCAGTTCTTC. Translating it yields CASSVGWSSYNEQFF.

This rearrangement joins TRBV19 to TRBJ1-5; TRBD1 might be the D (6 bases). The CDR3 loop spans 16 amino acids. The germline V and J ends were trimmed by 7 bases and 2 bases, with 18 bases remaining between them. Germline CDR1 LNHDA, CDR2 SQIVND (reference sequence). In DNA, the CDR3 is TGTGCCAGTATAGCTAGAAGGGGGGGCGGCAATCAGCCCCAGCATTTT. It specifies CASIARRGGGNQPQHF.

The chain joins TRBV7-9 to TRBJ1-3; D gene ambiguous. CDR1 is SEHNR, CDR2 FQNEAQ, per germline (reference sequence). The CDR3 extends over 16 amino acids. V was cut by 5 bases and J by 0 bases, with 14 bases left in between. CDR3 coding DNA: TGTGCCAGCAGCCCGCAACAGAAGTACTCTGGAAACACCATATATTTT. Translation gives CASSPQQKYSGNTIYF. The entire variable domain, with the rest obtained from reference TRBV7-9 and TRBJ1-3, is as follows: DTGVSQNPRHKITKRGQNVTFRCDPISEHNRLYWYRQTLGQGPEFLTYFQNEAQLEKSRLLSDRFSAERPKGSFSTLEIQRTEQGDSAMYLCASSPQQKYSGNTIYFGEGSWLTVV.

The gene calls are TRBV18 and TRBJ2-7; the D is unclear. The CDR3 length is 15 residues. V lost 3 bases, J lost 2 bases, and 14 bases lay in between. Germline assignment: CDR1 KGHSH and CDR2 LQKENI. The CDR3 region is CASSPVLLSPYEQYF. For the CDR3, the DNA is TGTGCCAGCTCACCGGTTTTACTATCTCCCTACGAGCAGTACTTC.

The CDR3 DNA sequence: TGCGCCAGCAGCCCGAGGACAAATCTTAATGAAAAACTGTTTTTT. The encoded protein is CASSPRTNLNEKLFF. The chain has TRBV4-1 and TRBJ1-4, with D possibly TRBD1 on 5 matching bases. The germline V and J ends were trimmed by 4 bases and 4 bases, with 13 bases remaining between them. The CDR3 extends over 15 amino acids. Germline-derived CDR1 and CDR2 are MGHRA and YSYEKL.

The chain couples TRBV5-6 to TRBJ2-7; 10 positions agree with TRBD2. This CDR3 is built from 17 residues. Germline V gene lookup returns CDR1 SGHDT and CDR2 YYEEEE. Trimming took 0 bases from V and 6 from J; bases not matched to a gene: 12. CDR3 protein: CASSLGTSGNTGSEQYF. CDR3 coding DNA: TGTGCCAGCAGCTTGGGGACTAGCGGAAACACGGGATCCGAGCAGTACTTC. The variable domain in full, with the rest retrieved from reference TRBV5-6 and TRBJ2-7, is DAGVTQSPTHLIKTRGQQVTLRCSPKSGHDTVSWYQQALGQGPQFIFQYYEEEERQRGNFPDRFSGHQFPNYSSELNVNALLLGDSALYLCASSLGTSGNTGSEQYFGPGTRLTVT.

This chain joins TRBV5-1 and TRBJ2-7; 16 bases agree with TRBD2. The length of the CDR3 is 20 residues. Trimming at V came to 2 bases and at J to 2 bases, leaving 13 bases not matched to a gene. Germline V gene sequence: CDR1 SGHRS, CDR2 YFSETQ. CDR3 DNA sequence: TGCGCCAGCAGCTTACTTGGCCCGGGACTAGCGGGAGGGAACCCCTACGAGCAGTACTTC. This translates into CASSLLGPGLAGGNPYEQYF.

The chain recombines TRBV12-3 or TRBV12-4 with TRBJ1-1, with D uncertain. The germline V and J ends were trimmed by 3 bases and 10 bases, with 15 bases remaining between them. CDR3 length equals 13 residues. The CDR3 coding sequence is TGTGCCAGCAGTTTTGACATGTTGGCCGGAGCTTTCTTT. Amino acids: CASSFDMLAGAFF.

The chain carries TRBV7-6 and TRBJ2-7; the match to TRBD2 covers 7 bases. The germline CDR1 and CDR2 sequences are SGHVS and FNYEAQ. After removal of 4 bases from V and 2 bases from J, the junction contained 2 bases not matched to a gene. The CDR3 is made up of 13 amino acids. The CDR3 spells CASSSTSAYEQYF. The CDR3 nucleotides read TGTGCCAGCAGCTCCACTAGCGCCTACGAGCAGTACTTC.

The CDR3 region has the DNA TGTGCCAGCAGTGAATCCCTAGCGGGAGGGCGAGAGCAGTTCTTC. Amino acids: CASSESLAGGREQFF. The chain joins TRBV2 to TRBJ2-1; 12 bases align to TRBD2. V shed 2 bases and J 10 bases; nucleotides not matched to a gene: 6. The CDR3 has 15 residues. Germline V lookup: CDR1 SNHLY, CDR2 FYNNEI.

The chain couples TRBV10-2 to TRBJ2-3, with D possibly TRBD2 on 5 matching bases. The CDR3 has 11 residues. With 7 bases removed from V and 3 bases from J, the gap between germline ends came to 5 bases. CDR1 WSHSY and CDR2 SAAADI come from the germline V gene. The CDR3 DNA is TGCGCCAGCAAGCGGACAGATACGCAGTATTTT. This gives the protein CASKRTDTQYF.

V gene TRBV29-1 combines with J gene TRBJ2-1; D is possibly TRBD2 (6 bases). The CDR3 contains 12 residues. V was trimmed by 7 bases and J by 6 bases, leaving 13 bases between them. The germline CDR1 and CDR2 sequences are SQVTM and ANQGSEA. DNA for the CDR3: TGCAGCGGTCTTCCGCGGGGCAATGAGCAGTTCTTC. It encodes CSGLPRGNEQFF.

CDR3 sequence reads: CSVAKGGNYGYTF. CDR3 bases: TGCAGCGTTGCTAAAGGCGGGAACTATGGCTACACCTTC. The gene calls are TRBV29-1 and TRBJ1-2; D unresolved. The V end lost 4 bases, the J end lost 2 bases, and 11 bases lay between the germline ends. Germline V gene sequence: CDR1 SQVTM, CDR2 ANQGSEA. This CDR3 has 13 residues.